This T cell receptor beta chain derives from a study of spatial heterogeneity in lung cancer. Study information: Each distinct TCR and UMI combination averaged more than ten appearances in raw reads.

V was pared by 6 bases and J by 4 bases, with 18 bases between. The germline gives CDR1 WNHNN, CDR2 SYGVQD (reference sequence). The CDR3 covers 15 residues. This clonotype was picked up a small number of times. Time point here: blood at routine non-recurrence follow-up after resection. Whole RNA obtained from tumor, nontumor lung or frozen PBMC underwent sequencing without sorting. TCRdb reprocessed the 5' RACE reads via MiXCR and lists one record per CDR3 protein. Altogether about 87,000 distinct CDR3 sequences are present, less than 20% being singletons, with the ten largest covering 20% to 25%. The rearrangement uses TRBV10-1 and TRBJ1-1; TRBD1 might be the D (6 bases). The TCR sequence derives from a male donor with early-stage non-small cell lung cancer. Specimen: PBMCs, collected at follow-up. CDR3 sequence reads: CASRATTGGGTEAFF. Written as DNA, the CDR3 is TGCGCCAGCAGGGCCACGACAGGCGGCGGCACTGAAGCTTTCTTT.